The 24 T cell receptor beta chains listed next were all sequenced from one sample in a study of blood T cells in healthy people across ages. Together with a sample-barcoded 5' primer, a J-beta primer mix was included in a second PCR lasting roughly 7 to 11 cycles. TCRdb redid the calling of the 5' RACE reads with MiXCR, one entry per CDR3 protein. Counted here are approximately 2,000,000 distinct CDR3 sequences, more than 35% occurring once; the ten biggest clones make up under 30%. Sequenced input: blood. The receptors derive from a human donor in good health.

This clonotype was seen ten or more times. The CDR3 DNA reads TGCGCCAGCAGCCTCCGCGCGATCTACTACAATGAGCAGTTCTTC. Its protein product is CASSLRAIYYNEQFF. V gene TRBV4-3 combines with J gene TRBJ2-1; no clear D gene. The length of the CDR3 is 15 residues. With 4 bases removed from V and 3 bases from J, the gap between germline ends came to 13 bases. The germline V gene has CDR1 LGHNA and CDR2 YSLEER.

The rearrangement links TRBV9 to TRBJ2-5; D remains ambiguous. V dropped 4 bases and J dropped 5 bases, with 21 bases sitting between them. The CDR3 runs to 16 residues. Germline V gene data show CDR1 as SGDLS and CDR2 as YYNGEE. For the CDR3, the DNA is TGTGCCAGCAGCACTGGACGAGGTCGAAGATCGGAGACCCAGTACTTC. Residues: CASSTGRGRRSETQYF. Full variable domain (remainder filled in from reference TRBV9 and TRBJ2-5): DSGVTQTPKHLITATGQRVTLRCSPRSGDLSVYWYQQSLDQGLQFLIQYYNGEERAKGNILERFSAQQFPDLHSELNLSSLELGDSALYFCASSTGRGRRSETQYFGPGTRLLVL.

The rearrangement uses TRBV4-1 and TRBJ2-7; tentatively, D is TRBD2 (5 bases). Between the trimmed V and J ends, which lost 0 bases and 7 bases, there was a span of 10 bases. The V gene's germline CDR1 is MGHRA and CDR2 YSYEKL. This CDR3 spans 13 amino acids. The CDR3 nucleotides are TGCGCCAGCAGCCAAGATATATTAGCGGAGCAGTACTTC. Protein product: CASSQDILAEQYF.

The J gene is TRBJ2-7, the V gene TRBV5-1; perhaps TRBD2 as D (5 bases). Trimming removed 2 bases at V and 2 bases at J, with 14 bases between. The CDR3 sequence is 15 residues long. Germline V CDR1 and CDR2: SGHRS, YFSETQ. The CDR3 loop reads CASSLPSGVTYEQYF. The CDR3 DNA is TGCGCCAGCAGCTTACCCAGCGGTGTTACCTACGAGCAGTACTTC.

This clonotype has a handful of counts. The chain is built from TRBV5-5 and TRBJ2-7; 8 bases line up with TRBD2. The CDR3 is 15 amino acids. V was clipped by 4 bases and J by 0 bases; unmatched bases: 6. Germline assignment: CDR1 SGHKS and CDR2 YYEKEE (reference sequence). The CDR3 loop is CASSTDGTSSYEQYF. The CDR3 DNA sequence: TGTGCCAGCAGCACGGACGGGACTAGCTCCTACGAGCAGTACTTC.

The V and J genes are TRBV20-1 and TRBJ1-1; the D gene is possibly TRBD1 (6 bases). This CDR3 spans 11 amino acids. CDR1 is DFQATT and CDR2 is SNEGSKA in the germline V gene (reference sequence). V shed 2 bases and J shed 11 bases, with 12 bases lying between them. The DNA for the CDR3 is TGCAGTGCTAGACAGGACAGTCGGGCTTTCTTT. This codes for CSARQDSRAFF.

This rearrangement joins TRBV29-1 to TRBJ1-1; D possibly corresponds to TRBD1 (5 bases). In germline, CDR1 is SQVTM, CDR2 ANQGSEA. The CDR3 is 13 residues long. V shed 7 bases and J shed 4 bases, with 16 bases lying between them. The CDR3 DNA follows: TGCAGCGACGCTGACAGCCGGGGCACTGAAGCTTTCTTT. It translates to CSDADSRGTEAFF.

The chain uses TRBV7-2 and TRBJ2-1; 11 nucleotides match TRBD2. V shed 5 bases, J shed 6 bases, and the junction held 6 bases outside the gene matches. The CDR3 sequence is 15 residues long. Germline V gene lookup returns CDR1 SGHTA and CDR2 FQGNSA. The CDR3 loop reads CASSPTSGVANEQFF. CDR3 coding DNA: TGTGCCAGCAGCCCGACTAGCGGGGTGGCCAATGAGCAGTTCTTC.

This clonotype came up a few times. The genes are TRBV4-3 and TRBJ2-1; a possible D gene is TRBD2 (7 bases). CDR3 length: 15 amino acids. Trimming took 3 bases from V and 8 from J, leaving 17 bases between them. The germline CDR1 and CDR2 sequences are LGHNA and YSLEER. DNA of the CDR3: TGCGCCAGCAGCCATTTGAGGGGGGGCACCTATGAGCAGTTCTTC. It codes for CASSHLRGGTYEQFF.

The rearrangement uses TRBV15 and TRBJ2-5, with D possibly matching TRBD1 (6 bases). The CDR3 totals 14 residues. The germline CDR1 and CDR2 sequences are LNHNV and YYDKDF (reference sequence). Trimming stripped 4 bases from V and 5 bases from J, with 14 bases between. The CDR3 loop reads CATSTNRVRETQYF. In DNA form, the CDR3 reads TGTGCCACCAGCACTAACAGGGTCCGGGAGACCCAGTACTTC. The whole variable domain, filled in from reference TRBV15 and TRBJ2-5, reads DAMVIQNPRYQVTQFGKPVTLSCSQTLNHNVMYWYQQKSSQAPKLLFHYYDKDFNNEADTPDNFQSRRPNTSFCFLDIRSPGLGDTAMYLCATSTNRVRETQYFGPGTRLLVL.

Details on this clonotype: Relative to the germline gene, one junction end is altered; a read error may explain this. The chain employs TRBV20-1 and TRBJ1-2; D not resolved. Per the germline V gene, CDR1 is DFQATT and CDR2 is SNEGSKA (reference sequence). This CDR3 spans 14 amino acids. The CDR3 nucleotides are TGCAGTGCTAGAGATTCAAGGGAAGACGATGGCCACACCTTC. It yields the protein CSARDSREDDGHTF.

This chain uses TRBV9 with TRBJ2-4, with 8 positions matching TRBD1. The end of the DNA is better explained by TRBJ2-7, so the J call may be wrong. This CDR3 is 15 amino acids long. CDR1 and CDR2 from the germline V gene are SGDLS and YYNGEE. CDR3 coding DNA: TGTGCCAGCAGCGTAGCTACAGGGGGGCCCTACGAGCAGTACTTC. It encodes CASSVATGGPYEQYF.

The chain is built from TRBV12-3 or TRBV12-4 and TRBJ1-5; D ambiguous. Trimming shortened V by 6 bases and J by 7 bases, and 19 bases separated the two germline ends. CDR3 length equals 15 residues. The CDR3 region is CASSLLRPGLQPQHF. CDR3 coding DNA: TGTGCCAGCAGCCTCCTGCGACCGGGTCTACAGCCCCAGCATTTT.

This clonotype was detected many times. The chain recombines TRBV7-3 with TRBJ2-1, with D uncertain. CDR1 and CDR2 from the germline V gene are SGHTA and FQGTGA. V was trimmed by 1 base and J by 5 bases, leaving 9 bases between them. The CDR3 is made up of 14 amino acids. CDR3 nucleotides: TGTGCCAGCAGCTTAAAGGGTGAGCACAATGAGCAGTTCTTC. As protein: CASSLKGEHNEQFF. Full variable domain (rest looked up from reference TRBV7-3 and TRBJ2-1): GAGVSQTPSNKVTEKGKYVELRCDPISGHTALYWYRQSLGQGPEFLIYFQGTGAADDSGLPNDRFFAVRPEGSVSTLKIQRTERGDSAVYLCASSLKGEHNEQFFGPGTRLTVL.

This clonotype has ten or more counts. The chain couples TRBV7-2 to TRBJ2-7; D not resolved. V was cut by 2 bases and J by 6 bases, with 5 bases left in between. CDR1 is SGHTA and CDR2 is FQGNSA in the germline V gene. This CDR3 has 11 residues. This CDR3 reads CASSLIGEQYF. The CDR3 bases are TGTGCCAGCAGCTTAATAGGCGAGCAGTACTTC.

At least ten counts were recorded for this clonotype. The rearrangement uses TRBV7-2 and TRBJ2-5; possibly TRBD2 for D (5 bases). Trimming removed 3 bases from V and 1 base from J, with 12 bases in between. The germline CDR1 and CDR2 sequences are SGHTA and FQGNSA. This CDR3 region has 15 residues. The CDR3 DNA is TGTGCCAGCAGCTTGGACCGGGGTCGCCAAGAGACCCAGTACTTC. Translated, it gives CASSLDRGRQETQYF.

The V call is TRBV11-2, the J call TRBJ2-4; either TRBD1 or TRBD2 may supply D (6 bases each). The J call is uncertain, as TRBJ2-7 better fits the DNA end. The germline V gene has CDR1 SGHAT and CDR2 FQNNGV. CDR3 size: 15 residues. The chain's CDR3 is CASSALAGQNYEQYF. As DNA, the CDR3 is TGTGCCAGCAGCGCGCTGGCGGGACAAAACTACGAGCAGTACTTC.

In regard to this clonotype: At one of its ends the junction is not consistent with the germline gene, which may arise from a read error. This chain joins TRBV4-3 and TRBJ2-2; 10 bases agree with TRBD2. The CDR3 is made up of 16 amino acids. Looked up from germline, CDR1 is LGHNA and CDR2 is YSLEER. The CDR3 nucleotides are TGCGCCAGCAGCCAAGGTCTAGCGGGGGACACGGGGGAGCTGTTTTTT. As protein: CASSQGLAGDTGELFF.

This chain links TRBV9 with TRBJ2-3, with 9 bases identical to TRBD1. V shed 4 bases and J 6 bases; nucleotides not matched to a gene: 12. This CDR3 region has 16 residues. Per germline, CDR1 SGDLS and CDR2 YYNGEE. For the CDR3, the DNA is TGTGCCAGCAGCCTTCGGACAGGGGCTGGTGGGGATACGCAGTATTTT. The encoded protein is CASSLRTGAGGDTQYF.

The chain employs TRBV7-2 and TRBJ2-1, with D possibly being TRBD1 or TRBD2 (5 bases each). V lost 5 bases to trimming and J lost 7 bases, with 27 bases between them. The CDR3 sequence is 18 residues long. Germline assignment: CDR1 SGHTA and CDR2 FQGNSA. In nucleotides, the CDR3 is TGTGCCAGCAGCGATCCTGGCCTACCCGACAGACGGAGGAATGAGCAGTTCTTC. Translating it yields CASSDPGLPDRRRNEQFF.

This clonotype turned up a few times. The chain joins TRBV7-6 to TRBJ2-7; no clear D. Trimming took 1 base from V and 4 from J, leaving 14 bases between them. The germline gives CDR1 SGHVS, CDR2 FNYEAQ. The CDR3 loop spans 15 amino acids. This CDR3 is CASSLVFASAYEQYF. The CDR3 DNA reads TGTGCCAGCAGCTTAGTATTTGCGTCGGCGTACGAGCAGTACTTC. The full variable domain, in which reference TRBV7-6 and TRBJ2-7 provide the parts outside the CDR3, is GAGVSQSPRYKVTKRGQDVALRCDPISGHVSLYWYRQALGQGPEFLTYFNYEAQQDKSGLPNDRFSAERPEGSISTLTIQRTEQRDSAMYRCASSLVFASAYEQYFGPGTRLTVT.

This clonotype showed up many times. V is TRBV15 and J is TRBJ1-2; D gene uncertain. The germline CDR1 and CDR2 sequences are LNHNV and YYDKDF (reference sequence). There are 13 residues in the CDR3. V was clipped by 1 base and J by 7 bases, with 10 bases between them. CDR3 in DNA: TGTGCCACCAGCAGAGCACGGGGTTTTGGCTACACCTTC. Translation: CATSRARGFGYTF.

Points on this clonotype: The junction shows a germline mismatch at one end, possibly a read error. The genes are TRBV6-5 and TRBJ2-4; either TRBD1 or TRBD2 may supply D (5 bases each). CDR1 is MNHEY, CDR2 SVGAGI, per germline. This CDR3 has 18 residues. DNA of the CDR3: TGTGCCAGCAGTTCCCCGGGTCAGGGTTCCCTAGCCAAAAACACTCAGTACTTC. This gives the protein CASSSPGQGSLAKNTQYF.

This clonotype appeared a few times. CDR3 protein: CASSLGAETSSYEQYF. The CDR3 DNA reads TGCGCCAGCAGCTTGGGGGCAGAAACTTCCTCCTACGAGCAGTACTTC. The chain combines TRBV5-1 with TRBJ2-7; D is undetermined. The CDR3 sequence is 16 residues long. The germline V gene has CDR1 SGHRS and CDR2 YFSETQ. V was pared by 0 bases and J by 0 bases, with 13 bases between.